The clone carrying this T cell receptor beta chain was detected a few times. Its antigen is as yet unknown. The data were taken from a study of early T cells in non-severe SARS-CoV-2 infection. Study as a whole: Sequenced bulk RNA came from whole blood that was unsorted, and chains were unpaired.

Attachment of unique molecular identifiers was made to individual cDNA molecules. MiXCR, run by TCRdb on the 5' RACE reads, gives a single entry per CDR3 protein. The sample yields roughly 93,000 distinct CDR3 sequences, 14% to 15% seen once. Findings of the study overall: There was a bias toward anti-spike CD8 responses in VDJdb matching, which missed private and CD4 specificities.

The receptor was isolated from an adult who was a healthcare worker with PCR-confirmed SARS-CoV-2 infection or an uninfected control (not recorded which). The sequencing sample was made of whole blood.

Written as DNA, the CDR3 is TGTGCTAGTGGTTTGGTACTGGGACAGGGAAAGGGTGAAGCTTTCTTT. Protein sequence: CASGLVLGQGKGEAFF. V gene TRBV12-5 combines with J gene TRBJ1-1; 9 nucleotides line up with TRBD1. This CDR3 spans 16 amino acids. J gave up 7 bases and V 0 bases, and 9 bases lay outside the gene matches. Germline V CDR1 and CDR2: LGHNT, FRNRAP.